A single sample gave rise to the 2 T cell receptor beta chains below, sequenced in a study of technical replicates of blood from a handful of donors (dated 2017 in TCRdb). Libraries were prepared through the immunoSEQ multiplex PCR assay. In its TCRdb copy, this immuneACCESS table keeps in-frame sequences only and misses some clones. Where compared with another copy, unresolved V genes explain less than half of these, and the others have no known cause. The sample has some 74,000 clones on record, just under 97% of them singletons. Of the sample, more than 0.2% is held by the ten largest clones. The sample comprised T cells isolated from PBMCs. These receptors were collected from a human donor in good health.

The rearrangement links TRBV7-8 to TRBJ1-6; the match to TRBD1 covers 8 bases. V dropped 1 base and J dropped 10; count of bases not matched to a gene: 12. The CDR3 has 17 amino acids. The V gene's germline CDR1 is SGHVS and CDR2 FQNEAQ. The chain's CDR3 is CASSLVGLPTGASPLHF. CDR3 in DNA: TGTGCCAGCAGCTTAGTAGGTCTTCCGACAGGGGCCTCACCCCTCCACTTT.

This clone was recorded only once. In DNA, the CDR3 is TGTGCCAGCAGCCAAGCACAGGGCGATAGCAATCAGCCCCAGCATTTT. Translating it yields CASSQAQGDSNQPQHF. V gene TRBV4-2 combines with J gene TRBJ1-5; a weak D match, TRBD1 (6 bases). In germline, CDR1 is LGHNA, CDR2 YNFKEQ. V was trimmed by 1 base and J by 0 bases, leaving 10 bases between them. The CDR3 has 16 residues.